This record covers a single TCR beta chain. Its cognate antigen is unknown. The data were taken from a study of vaccination and CD4 T cells after COVID-19. Looking at the study overall: Vaccinees got either two BNT162b2 doses or two mRNA-1273 doses. Post-COVID draws came a median approximately 100 days after diagnosis (range 35 to 161).

Germline lookup yields CDR1 SEHNR and CDR2 FQNEAQ (reference sequence). This CDR3 spans 15 amino acids. V shed 4 bases and J 3 bases; nucleotides not matched to a gene: 7. Sequencing of the DNA from cultured CD4+ T cells was carried out with the Oncomine TCR Beta short-read assay. MiXCR was run by TCRdb on the PCR reads, yielding one entry per CDR3 protein. The sample holds over 15,000 distinct CDR3 sequences, less than 60% seen once. Time point here: late sampling 161 to 241 days after vaccination in three convalescent patients. Treatment specified: roughly 11-day PBMC culture with coronavirus spike peptide pools or control peptides (ViraFEST assay). Following expansion of antigen-specific T cells with peptide pools, ViraFEST then sequenced TCRs.

This sample comprised CD4+ T cells from blood, cultured in vitro, obtained about 7 months after SARS-CoV-2 vaccination. The V and J genes are TRBV7-9 and TRBJ2-7; TRBD1 agrees at 9 bases. The receptor comes from a human donor who had recovered from COVID-19. CDR3 residues: CASSSTGGRLYEQYF. DNA of the CDR3: TGTGCCAGCAGCTCAACAGGGGGCCGTCTCTACGAGCAGTACTTC. The full variable domain, in which reference TRBV7-9 and TRBJ2-7 provide the parts outside the CDR3, is DTGVSQNPRHKITKRGQNVTFRCDPISEHNRLYWYRQTLGQGPEFLTYFQNEAQLEKSRLLSDRFSAERPKGSFSTLEIQRTEQGDSAMYLCASSSTGGRLYEQYFGPGTRLTVT.